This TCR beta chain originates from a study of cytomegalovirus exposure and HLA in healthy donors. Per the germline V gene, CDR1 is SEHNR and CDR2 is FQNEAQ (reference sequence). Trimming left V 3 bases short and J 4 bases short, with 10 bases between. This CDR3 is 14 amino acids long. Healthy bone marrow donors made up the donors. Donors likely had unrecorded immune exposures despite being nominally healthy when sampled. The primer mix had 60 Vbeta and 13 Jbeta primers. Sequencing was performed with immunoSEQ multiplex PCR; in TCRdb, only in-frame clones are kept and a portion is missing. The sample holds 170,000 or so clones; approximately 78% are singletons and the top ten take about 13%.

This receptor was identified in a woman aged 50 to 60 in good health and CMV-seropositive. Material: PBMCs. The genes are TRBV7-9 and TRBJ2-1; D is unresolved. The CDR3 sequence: CASSLSPPYNEQFF. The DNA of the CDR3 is TGTGCCAGCAGCTTGAGCCCCCCTTACAATGAGCAGTTCTTC.